This T cell receptor (beta chain) was documented in a study of CD8 T cells in ankylosing spondylitis. From the 5' RACE reads, TCRdb called clonotypes with MiXCR, one entry per CDR3 protein. The sample consists of approximately 88,000 distinct CDR3 sequences, roughly 9.6% of them appearing once. Trimming stripped 0 bases from V and 3 bases from J, with 4 bases between. The length of the CDR3 is 13 residues. The chain links TRBV12-3 or TRBV12-4 to TRBJ2-3; D remains unclear. The sequenced sample was blood, either unsorted or a sorted T cell fraction (not recorded which). The sequence came from a male donor with ankylosing spondylitis or in good health (not recorded which). This CDR3 reads CASSLALTDTQYF. DNA for the CDR3: TGTGCCAGCAGTTTAGCACTGACAGATACGCAGTATTTT.